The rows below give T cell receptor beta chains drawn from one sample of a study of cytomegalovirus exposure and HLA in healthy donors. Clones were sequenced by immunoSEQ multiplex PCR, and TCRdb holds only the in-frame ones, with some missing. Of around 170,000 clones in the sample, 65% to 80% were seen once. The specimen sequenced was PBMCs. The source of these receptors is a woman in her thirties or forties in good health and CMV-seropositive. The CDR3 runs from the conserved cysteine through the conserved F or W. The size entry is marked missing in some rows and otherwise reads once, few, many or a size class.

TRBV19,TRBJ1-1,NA,CASSDRGTEAFF
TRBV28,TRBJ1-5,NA,CASSRETDQPQHF
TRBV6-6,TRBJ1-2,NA,CASSLQGSMDGYTF
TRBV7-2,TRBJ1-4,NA,CASSPQTGPNEKLFF
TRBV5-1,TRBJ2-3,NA,CASSLVFGDSRDTQYF
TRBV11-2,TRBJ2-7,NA,CASSLGDSYDEQYF
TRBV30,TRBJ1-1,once,CAWIRTGWNTEAFF
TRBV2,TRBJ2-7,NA,CASRRTGTGAYEQYF
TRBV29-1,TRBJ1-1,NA,CSVGDPGQGAEAFF
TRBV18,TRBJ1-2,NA,CASSPPAGLHYGYTF
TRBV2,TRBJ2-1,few,CASSEVRLAGDFSYNEQFF
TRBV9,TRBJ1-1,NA,CASSAHSQGLFF
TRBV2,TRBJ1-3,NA,CASREQTISGNTIYF
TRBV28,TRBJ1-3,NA,CASSIADSGNTIYF
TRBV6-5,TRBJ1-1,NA,CASSYSPTGLNTEAFF
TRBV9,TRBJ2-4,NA,CASSVGGRGTHRGNIQYF
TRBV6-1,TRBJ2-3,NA,CASSELGGGTDTQYF
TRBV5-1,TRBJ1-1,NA,CASSAGQKSGLYTEAFF
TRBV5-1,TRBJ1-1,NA,CASSYGPGQNTEAFF
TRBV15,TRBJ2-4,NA,CATSRGDINGQNIQYF
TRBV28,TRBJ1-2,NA,CASSTGTVPPGTYGYTF
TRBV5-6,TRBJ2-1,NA,CASSRTDNEQFF
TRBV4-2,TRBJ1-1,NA,CASTPRDSNTEAFF
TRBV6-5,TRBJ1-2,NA,CASGQGYGYTF
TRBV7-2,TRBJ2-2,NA,CASSFGGVDTGELFF
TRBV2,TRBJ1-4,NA,CASDRDNEKLFF
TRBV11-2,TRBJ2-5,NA,CASSLERGNQETQYF
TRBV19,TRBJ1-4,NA,CASNNDVTEKLFF
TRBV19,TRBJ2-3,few,CASSGDSTPSTDTQYF
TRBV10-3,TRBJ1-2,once,CAISADLGYGYTF
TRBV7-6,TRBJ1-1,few,CASSSRSQSLSEAFF
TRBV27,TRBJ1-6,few,CASSFRENSPLHF